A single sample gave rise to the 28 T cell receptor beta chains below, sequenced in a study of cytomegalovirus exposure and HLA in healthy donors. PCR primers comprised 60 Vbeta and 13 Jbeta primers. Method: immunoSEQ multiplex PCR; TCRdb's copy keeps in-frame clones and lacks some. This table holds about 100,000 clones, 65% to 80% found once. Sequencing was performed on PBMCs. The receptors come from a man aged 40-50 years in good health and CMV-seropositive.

The CDR3 loop is CASSLGSAGNTGELFF. The CDR3 nucleotides read TGCGCCAGCAGCTTAGGCTCGGCGGGGAACACCGGGGAGCTGTTTTTT. V and J are TRBV5-1 and TRBJ2-2; possibly TRBD2 for D (5 bases). Per germline, CDR1 SGHRS and CDR2 YFSETQ. Trimming removed 2 bases from V and 1 base from J, with 12 bases in between. This CDR3 has 16 residues.

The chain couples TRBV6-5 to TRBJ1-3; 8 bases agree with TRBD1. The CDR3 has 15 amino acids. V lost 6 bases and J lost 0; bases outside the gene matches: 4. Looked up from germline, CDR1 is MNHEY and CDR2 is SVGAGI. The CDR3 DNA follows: TGTGCCAGCAGCCGGGACAGGTTCTCTGGAAACACCATATATTTT. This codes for CASSRDRFSGNTIYF.

CDR3 loop: CATSRDRLAERELKQYF. CDR3 DNA sequence: TGTGCCACCAGCAGAGATAGACTAGCCGAGAGGGAGTTAAAGCAGTACTTC. The chain couples TRBV15 to TRBJ2-7; 7 bases are a match to TRBD2. With V trimmed by 0 bases and J by 8 bases, 16 bases remained unmatched. This CDR3 region has 17 residues. The germline CDR1 and CDR2 sequences are LNHNV and YYDKDF (reference sequence).

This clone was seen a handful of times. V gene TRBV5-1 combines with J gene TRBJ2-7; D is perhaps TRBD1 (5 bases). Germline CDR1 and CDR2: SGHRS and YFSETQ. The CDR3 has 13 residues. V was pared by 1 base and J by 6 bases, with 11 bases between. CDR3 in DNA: TGCGCCAGCAGCTTGAAGGTAGGGGTCGAGCAGTACTTC. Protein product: CASSLKVGVEQYF.

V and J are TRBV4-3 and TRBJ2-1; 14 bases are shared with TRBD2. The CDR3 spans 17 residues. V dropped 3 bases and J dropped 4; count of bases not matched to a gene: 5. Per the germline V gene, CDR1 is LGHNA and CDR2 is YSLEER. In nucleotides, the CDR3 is TGCGCCAGCAGCCACGGGACTAGCGGGAGTGAATACAATGAGCAGTTCTTC. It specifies CASSHGTSGSEYNEQFF.

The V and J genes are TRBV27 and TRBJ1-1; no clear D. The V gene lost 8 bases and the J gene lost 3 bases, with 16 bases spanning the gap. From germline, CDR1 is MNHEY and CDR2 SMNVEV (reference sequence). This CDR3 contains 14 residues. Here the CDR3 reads CASGLHRFYTEAFF. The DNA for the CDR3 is TGTGCCAGCGGTCTACACAGATTTTACACTGAAGCTTTCTTT.

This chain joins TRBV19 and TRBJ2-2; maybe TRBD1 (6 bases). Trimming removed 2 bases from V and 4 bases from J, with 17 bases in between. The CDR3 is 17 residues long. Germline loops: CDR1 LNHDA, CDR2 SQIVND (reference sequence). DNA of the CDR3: TGTGCCAGTAGTATACCCTCTCGACCAGGGGCCACCGGGGAGCTGTTTTTT. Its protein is CASSIPSRPGATGELFF.

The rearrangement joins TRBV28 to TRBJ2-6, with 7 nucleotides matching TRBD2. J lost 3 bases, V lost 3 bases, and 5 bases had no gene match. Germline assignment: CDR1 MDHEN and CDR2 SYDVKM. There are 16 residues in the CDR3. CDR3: CASSLGGAFGANVLTF. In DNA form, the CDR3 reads TGTGCCAGCAGTTTGGGAGGGGCGTTTGGGGCCAACGTCCTGACTTTC.

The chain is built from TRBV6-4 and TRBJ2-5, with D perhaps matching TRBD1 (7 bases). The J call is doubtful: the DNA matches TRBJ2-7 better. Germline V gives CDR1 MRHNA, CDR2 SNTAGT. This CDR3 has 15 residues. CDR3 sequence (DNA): TGTGCCAGCAGTGCCTCCGGGGGACAGAGTAGCGAGCAGTACTTC. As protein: CASSASGGQSSEQYF.

The CDR3 DNA is TGTGCCAGCAGCTACAGCGGGGACGAGCAGTACTTC. Translated: CASSYSGDEQYF. The J gene is TRBJ2-5, the V gene TRBV11-2; 7 bases agree with TRBD2. The J call may be faulty, since TRBJ2-7 better matches the DNA end. The CDR3 is 12 amino acids. Per the germline V gene, CDR1 is SGHAT and CDR2 is FQNNGV.

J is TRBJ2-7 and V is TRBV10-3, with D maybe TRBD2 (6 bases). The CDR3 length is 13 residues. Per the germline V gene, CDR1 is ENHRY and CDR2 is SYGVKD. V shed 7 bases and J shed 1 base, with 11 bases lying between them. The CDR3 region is CAITRDQSYEQYF. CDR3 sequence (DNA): TGTGCCATCACGCGGGACCAATCCTACGAGCAGTACTTC.

CDR3 residues: CASSLRGLYSNQPQHF. The CDR3 bases are TGTGCCAGCAGTTTAAGGGGCCTTTATAGCAATCAGCCCCAGCATTTT. The J gene is TRBJ1-5, the V gene TRBV28, with a tentative D call TRBD1 (5 bases). V dropped 2 bases and J dropped 0 bases, with 11 bases sitting between them. CDR1 MDHEN and CDR2 SYDVKM come from the germline V gene. This CDR3 contains 16 residues.

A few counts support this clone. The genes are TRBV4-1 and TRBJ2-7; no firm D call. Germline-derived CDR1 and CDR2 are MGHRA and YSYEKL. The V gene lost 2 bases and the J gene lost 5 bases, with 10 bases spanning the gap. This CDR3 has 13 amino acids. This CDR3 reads CASSQFLVDEQYF. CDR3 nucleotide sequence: TGCGCCAGCAGCCAATTCCTGGTAGACGAGCAGTACTTC.

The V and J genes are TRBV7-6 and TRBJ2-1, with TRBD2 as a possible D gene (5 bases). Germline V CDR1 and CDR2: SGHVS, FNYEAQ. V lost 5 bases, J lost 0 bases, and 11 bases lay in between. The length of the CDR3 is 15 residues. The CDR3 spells CASSLTGGSYNEQFF. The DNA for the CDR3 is TGTGCCAGCAGCCTCACCGGAGGCTCCTACAATGAGCAGTTCTTC.

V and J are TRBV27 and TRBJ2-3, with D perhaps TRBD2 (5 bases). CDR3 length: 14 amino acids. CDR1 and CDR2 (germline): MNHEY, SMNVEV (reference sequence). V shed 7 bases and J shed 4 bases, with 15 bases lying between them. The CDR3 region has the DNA TGTGCCAGCACCCCCGCGGGTATCCCAGATACGCAGTATTTT. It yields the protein CASTPAGIPDTQYF.

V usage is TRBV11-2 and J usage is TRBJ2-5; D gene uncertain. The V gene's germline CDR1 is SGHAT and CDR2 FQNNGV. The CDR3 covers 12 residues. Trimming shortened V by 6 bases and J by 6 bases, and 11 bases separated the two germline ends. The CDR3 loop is CASSQHPKTQYF. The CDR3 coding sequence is TGTGCCAGCAGTCAACATCCGAAGACCCAGTACTTC. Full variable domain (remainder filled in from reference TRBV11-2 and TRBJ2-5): EAGVAQSPRYKIIEKRQSVAFWCNPISGHATLYWYQQILGQGPKLLIQFQNNGVVDDSQLPKDRFSAERLKGVDSTLKIQPAKLEDSAVYLCASSQHPKTQYFGPGTRLLVL.

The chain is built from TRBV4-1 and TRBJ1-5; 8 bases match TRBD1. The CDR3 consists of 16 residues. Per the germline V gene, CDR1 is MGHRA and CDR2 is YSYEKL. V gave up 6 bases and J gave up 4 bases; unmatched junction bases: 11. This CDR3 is CASSPGGRYRNQPQHF. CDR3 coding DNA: TGCGCCAGCAGTCCAGGGGGCCGCTATAGGAATCAGCCCCAGCATTTT.

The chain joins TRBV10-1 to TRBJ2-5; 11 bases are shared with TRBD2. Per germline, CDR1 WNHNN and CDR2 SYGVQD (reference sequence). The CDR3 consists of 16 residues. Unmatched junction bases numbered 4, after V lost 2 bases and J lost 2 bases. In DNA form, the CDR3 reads TGCGCCAGCAGTGAGGCCGGGACTAGCGGTCAAGAGACCCAGTACTTC. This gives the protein CASSEAGTSGQETQYF.

CDR3 amino acids: CASSIQGTFNYGYTF. CDR3 nucleotide sequence: TGTGCCAGTAGTATACAGGGGACCTTTAACTATGGCTACACCTTC. The chain combines TRBV19 with TRBJ1-2; D is perhaps TRBD1 (6 bases). The V gene lost 2 bases and the J gene lost 1 base, with 11 bases spanning the gap. The CDR3 spans 15 residues. Germline assignment: CDR1 LNHDA and CDR2 SQIVND (reference sequence).

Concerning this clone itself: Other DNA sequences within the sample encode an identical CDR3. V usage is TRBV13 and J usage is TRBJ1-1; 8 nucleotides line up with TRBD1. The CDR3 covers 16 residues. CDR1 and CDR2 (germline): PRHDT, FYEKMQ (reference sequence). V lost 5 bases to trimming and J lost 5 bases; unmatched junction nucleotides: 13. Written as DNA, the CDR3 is TGTGCCAGCAGCACCCGGGACAGGCTTCCTTTTACTGAAGCTTTCTTT. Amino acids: CASSTRDRLPFTEAFF.

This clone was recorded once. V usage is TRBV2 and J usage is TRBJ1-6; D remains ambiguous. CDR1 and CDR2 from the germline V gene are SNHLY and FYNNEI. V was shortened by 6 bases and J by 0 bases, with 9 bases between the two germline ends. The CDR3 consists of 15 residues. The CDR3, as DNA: TGTGCCAGCAGAGCTCAAAGCTCCTATAATTCACCCCTCCACTTT. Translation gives CASRAQSSYNSPLHF.

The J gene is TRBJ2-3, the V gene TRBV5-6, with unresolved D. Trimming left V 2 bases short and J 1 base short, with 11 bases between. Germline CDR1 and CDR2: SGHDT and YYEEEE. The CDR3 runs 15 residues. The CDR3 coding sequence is TGTGCCAGCAGCTTCGACTTCTACGGCACAGATACGCAGTATTTT. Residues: CASSFDFYGTDTQYF.

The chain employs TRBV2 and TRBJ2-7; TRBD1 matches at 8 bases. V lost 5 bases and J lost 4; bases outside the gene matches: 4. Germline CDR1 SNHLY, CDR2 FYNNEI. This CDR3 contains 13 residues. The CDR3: CASSSDRGYEQYF. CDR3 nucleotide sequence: TGTGCCAGCAGTTCAGACAGGGGTTACGAGCAGTACTTC.

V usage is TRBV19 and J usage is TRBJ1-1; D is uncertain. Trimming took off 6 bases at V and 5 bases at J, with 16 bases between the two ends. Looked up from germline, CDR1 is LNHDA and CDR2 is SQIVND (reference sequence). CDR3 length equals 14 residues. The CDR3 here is CASRAAVAGTEAFF. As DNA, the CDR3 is TGTGCCAGTAGGGCCGCCGTGGCGGGGACTGAAGCTTTCTTT.

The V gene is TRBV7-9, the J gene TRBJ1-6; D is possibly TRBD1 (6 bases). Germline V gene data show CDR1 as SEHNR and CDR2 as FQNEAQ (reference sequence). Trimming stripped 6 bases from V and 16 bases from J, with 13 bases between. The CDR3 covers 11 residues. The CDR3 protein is CASSGDRGLHF. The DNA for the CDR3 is TGTGCCAGCAGTGGGGATAGGGGGCTCCACTTT. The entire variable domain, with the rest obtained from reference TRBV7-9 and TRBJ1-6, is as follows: DTGVSQNPRHKITKRGQNVTFRCDPISEHNRLYWYRQTLGQGPEFLTYFQNEAQLEKSRLLSDRFSAERPKGSFSTLEIQRTEQGDSAMYLCASSGDRGLHFGNGTRLTVT.

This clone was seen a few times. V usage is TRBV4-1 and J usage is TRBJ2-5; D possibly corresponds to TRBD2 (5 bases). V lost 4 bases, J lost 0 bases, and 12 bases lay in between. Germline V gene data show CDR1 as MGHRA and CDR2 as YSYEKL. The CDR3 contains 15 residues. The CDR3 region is CASSPRAVYQETQYF. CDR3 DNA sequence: TGCGCCAGCAGCCCCCGAGCGGTGTACCAAGAGACCCAGTACTTC.

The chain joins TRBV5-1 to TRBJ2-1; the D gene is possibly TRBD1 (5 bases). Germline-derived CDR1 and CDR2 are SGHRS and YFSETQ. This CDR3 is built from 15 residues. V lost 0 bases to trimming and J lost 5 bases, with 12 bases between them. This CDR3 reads CASSLGVGRDNEQFF. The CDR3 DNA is TGCGCCAGCAGCTTGGGAGTTGGCAGGGACAATGAGCAGTTCTTC.

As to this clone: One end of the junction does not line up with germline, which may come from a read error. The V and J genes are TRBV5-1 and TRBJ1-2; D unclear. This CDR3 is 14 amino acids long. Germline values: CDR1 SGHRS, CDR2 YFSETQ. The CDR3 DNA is TGCGCCAGCAGTTTGGACGGAGGAAGCTCTGGCTACACCTTC. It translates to CASSLDGGSSGYTF.